The 23 T cell receptor beta chains given below trace back to one sample, sequenced in a study of blood T cell repertoires in COVID-19. Assay used: immunoSEQ multiplex PCR; TCRdb lists only in-frame clones, some missing. The data contain a few hundred thousand clones, around 87% of them singletons. The specimen sequenced was peripheral blood. The source of these receptors is a woman aged 25 to 45 with COVID-19, enrolled during active disease.

This clone has more than one count but fewer than ten. This chain uses TRBV5-1 with TRBJ2-2; D perhaps matches TRBD2 (5 bases). This CDR3 contains 15 residues. Trimming removed 3 bases at V and 7 bases at J, with 16 bases between. Germline CDR1 is SGHRS and CDR2 is YFSETQ. The CDR3 is CASSSLGGVVGELFF. CDR3 DNA sequence: TGCGCCAGCAGCTCCCTCGGAGGAGTGGTCGGGGAGCTGTTTTTT.

Only a few counts were recorded for this clone. This rearrangement joins TRBV27 to TRBJ2-2; D is uncertain. Germline CDR1 and CDR2: MNHEY and SMNVEV (reference sequence). The CDR3 contains 12 residues. V was cut by 4 bases and J by 5 bases, with 5 bases left in between. The CDR3 DNA sequence: TGTGCCAGCAGTTACCAGACCGGGGAGCTGTTTTTT. This translates into CASSYQTGELFF.

The chain has TRBV2 and TRBJ1-6, with 7 bases fitting TRBD1. The CDR3 has 15 amino acids. Germline V gene lookup returns CDR1 SNHLY and CDR2 FYNNEI. Germline trimming cut 3 bases from V and 7 bases from J; bases unmatched to any gene: 6. CDR3 sequence (DNA): TGTGCCAGCAGTGACGAGGGGGCCAAGAATTCACCCCTCCACTTT. Residues: CASSDEGAKNSPLHF.

Notes on this clone: At the DNA level, this CDR3 is encoded by other sequences in the same sample as well. The chain recombines TRBV7-2 with TRBJ1-2, with D possibly matching TRBD1 (6 bases). CDR1 and CDR2 (germline): SGHTA, FQGNSA. V was clipped by 4 bases and J by 2 bases, with 8 bases between them. This CDR3 is built from 13 residues. CDR3: CASSYRVNYGYTF. The CDR3 nucleotides are TGTGCCAGCAGCTACAGGGTGAACTATGGCTACACCTTC.

The chain's CDR3 is CASSSVPGPSNTGELFF. The CDR3 bases are TGTGCCAGCAGCTCAGTTCCAGGGCCCTCGAACACCGGGGAGCTGTTTTTT. The V and J genes are TRBV7-9 and TRBJ2-2, with D possibly being TRBD1 (5 bases). CDR1 and CDR2 (germline): SEHNR, FQNEAQ (reference sequence). Trimming pared 4 bases from V and 0 bases from J, leaving 15 bases between. The CDR3 runs to 17 residues. Drawing the rest from reference TRBV7-9 and TRBJ2-2, the complete variable domain is DTGVSQNPRHKITKRGQNVTFRCDPISEHNRLYWYRQTLGQGPEFLTYFQNEAQLEKSRLLSDRFSAERPKGSFSTLEIQRTEQGDSAMYLCASSSVPGPSNTGELFFGEGSRLTVL.

This chain connects TRBV7-3 to TRBJ2-3, with TRBD2 as a possible D gene (6 bases). Germline-derived CDR1 and CDR2 are SGHTA and FQGTGA. V lost 2 bases, J lost 5 bases, and 11 bases lay in between. This CDR3 spans 14 amino acids. This chain's CDR3 is CASSLRASVDTQYF. CDR3 nucleotides: TGTGCCAGCAGCTTACGGGCTAGCGTAGATACGCAGTATTTT. Variable domain in full (rest from reference TRBV7-3 and TRBJ2-3): GAGVSQTPSNKVTEKGKYVELRCDPISGHTALYWYRQSLGQGPEFLIYFQGTGAADDSGLPNDRFFAVRPEGSVSTLKIQRTERGDSAVYLCASSLRASVDTQYFGPGTRLTVL.

The chain carries TRBV29-1 and TRBJ1-2, with D possibly matching TRBD1 (5 bases). The CDR3 is made up of 13 amino acids. Germline-derived CDR1 and CDR2 are SQVTM and ANQGSEA. V dropped 7 bases and J dropped 8 bases, with 20 bases sitting between them. Written as DNA, the CDR3 is TGCAGCGCCCACCTCGAAGGGGCTGGGGGCTACACCTTC. It codes for CSAHLEGAGGYTF. The whole variable domain, remainder taken from reference TRBV29-1 and TRBJ1-2, is SAVISQKPSRDICQRGTSLTIQCQVDSQVTMMFWYRQQPGQSLTLIATANQGSEATYESGFVIDKFPISRPNLTFSTLTVSNMSPEDSSIYLCSAHLEGAGGYTFGSGTRLTVV.

The chain recombines TRBV28 with TRBJ2-1, with a possible D match to TRBD2 (6 bases). This CDR3 region has 12 residues. With 5 bases removed from V and 15 bases from J, the gap between germline ends came to 17 bases. The germline V gene has CDR1 MDHEN and CDR2 SYDVKM. CDR3 in amino acids: CASSPGTWRWFF. The CDR3 DNA is TGTGCCAGCAGTCCCGGGACTTGGCGTTGGTTCTTC.

The rearrangement links TRBV30 to TRBJ1-2; D unresolved. From germline, CDR1 is GTSNPN and CDR2 SVGIG (reference sequence). Trimming shortened V by 5 bases and J by 8 bases, and 15 bases separated the two germline ends. There are 12 residues in the CDR3. The CDR3 loop is CAWGEGFGGYTF. CDR3 sequence (DNA): TGTGCCTGGGGCGAGGGCTTCGGAGGCTACACCTTC.

This chain joins TRBV27 and TRBJ1-4; D uncertain. V lost 7 bases, J lost 8 bases, and 11 bases lay in between. The CDR3 is made up of 12 amino acids. In germline, CDR1 is MNHEY, CDR2 SMNVEV (reference sequence). The CDR3 nucleotides are TGTGCCAGCATTACGCACGCGGAAAAACTGTTTTTT. It codes for CASITHAEKLFF.

The chain recombines TRBV4-1 with TRBJ1-5; D unclear. This CDR3 is 14 amino acids long. The germline V and J ends were trimmed by 1 base and 7 bases, with 11 bases remaining between them. The germline V gene has CDR1 MGHRA and CDR2 YSYEKL. CDR3 bases: TGCGCCAGCAGCCAAGGACCGGCCGGGCAGCCCCAGCATTTT. As protein: CASSQGPAGQPQHF.

The rearrangement uses TRBV27 and TRBJ2-1; perhaps TRBD2 as D (5 bases). In germline, CDR1 is MNHEY, CDR2 SMNVEV (reference sequence). The germline V and J ends were trimmed by 5 bases and 0 bases, with 17 bases remaining between them. The length of the CDR3 is 17 residues. Written as DNA, the CDR3 is TGTGCCAGCAGTCAACCCGTAGCGAAGAGCTCCTACAATGAGCAGTTCTTC. It translates to CASSQPVAKSSYNEQFF.

V is TRBV11-2 and J is TRBJ2-7; 10 nucleotides match TRBD2. The CDR3 extends over 16 amino acids. With V trimmed by 4 bases and J by 1 base, 7 bases remained unmatched. Per the germline V gene, CDR1 is SGHAT and CDR2 is FQNNGV. For the CDR3, the DNA is TGTGCCAGCAGCTCCCCTAGGACTAGCGGATCCTACGAGCAGTACTTC. Translating gives CASSSPRTSGSYEQYF.

The rearrangement uses TRBV12-3 or TRBV12-4 and TRBJ2-5; D remains unclear. CDR3 length: 11 amino acids. The germline V and J ends were trimmed by 6 bases and 1 base, with 3 bases remaining between them. CDR3: CASRSQETQYF. The CDR3, as DNA: TGTGCCAGCAGGAGCCAAGAGACCCAGTACTTC.

A few counts support this clone. This rearrangement joins TRBV5-4 to TRBJ2-1; the match to TRBD1 covers 9 bases. The CDR3 has 16 amino acids. V trimming: 4 bases; J trimming: 3 bases; junction bases outside the gene matches: 8. CDR1 is SGHNT and CDR2 is YYREEE in the germline V gene (reference sequence). The CDR3 DNA reads TGTGCCAGCAGCCCCGCGGGACAGGGCAACTACAATGAGCAGTTCTTC. Encoded protein: CASSPAGQGNYNEQFF.

The rearrangement joins TRBV2 to TRBJ2-5, with 7 bases fitting TRBD2. CDR1 is SNHLY and CDR2 is FYNNEI in the germline V gene. This CDR3 has 14 amino acids. After removal of 7 bases from V and 7 bases from J, the junction contained 12 bases not matched to a gene. The CDR3: CASNGQSSSGTQYF. In DNA, the CDR3 is TGTGCCAGCAACGGGCAGAGCTCTAGCGGGACCCAGTACTTC.

This chain uses TRBV5-1 with TRBJ1-1; D uncertain. This CDR3 spans 13 amino acids. CDR1 SGHRS and CDR2 YFSETQ come from the germline V gene. Trimming removed 0 bases from V and 2 bases from J, with 5 bases in between. CDR3 nucleotide sequence: TGCGCCAGCAGCTTGGCCATCAACACTGAAGCTTTCTTT. Translation gives CASSLAINTEAFF. Complete variable domain (other parts from reference TRBV5-1 and TRBJ1-1): KAGVTQTPRYLIKTRGQQVTLSCSPISGHRSVSWYQQTPGQGLQFLFEYFSETQRNKGNFPGRFSGRQFSNSRSEMNVSTLELGDSALYLCASSLAINTEAFFGQGTRLTVV.

The chain employs TRBV15 and TRBJ2-1; D remains ambiguous. The V end lost 2 bases, the J end lost 5 bases, and 7 bases lay between the germline ends. The CDR3 spans 13 residues. Germline CDR1 is LNHNV and CDR2 is YYDKDF (reference sequence). CDR3 in DNA: TGTGCCACCAGCAGATCCCCTCACAATGAGCAGTTCTTC. Residues: CATSRSPHNEQFF. Full variable domain (missing parts from reference TRBV15 and TRBJ2-1): DAMVIQNPRYQVTQFGKPVTLSCSQTLNHNVMYWYQQKSSQAPKLLFHYYDKDFNNEADTPDNFQSRRPNTSFCFLDIRSPGLGDTAMYLCATSRSPHNEQFFGPGTRLTVL.

This chain joins TRBV18 and TRBJ1-1; D not certain. CDR3 length: 14 amino acids. Trimming cost V 3 bases and J 1 base, with 9 bases left between them. CDR1 and CDR2 from the germline V gene are KGHSH and LQKENI. The CDR3 nucleotides are TGTGCCAGCTCACCTCTAGGAGGGAACACTGAAGCTTTCTTT. Translating it yields CASSPLGGNTEAFF.

This chain connects TRBV5-6 to TRBJ2-7; D is unresolved. CDR1 is SGHDT, CDR2 YYEEEE, per germline. V was trimmed by 4 bases and J by 3 bases, leaving 8 bases between them. The CDR3 totals 12 residues. DNA for the CDR3: TGTGCCAGCAGCGTACGGGTCTACGAGCAGTACTTC. Translating it yields CASSVRVYEQYF. Full variable domain (remainder filled in from reference TRBV5-6 and TRBJ2-7): DAGVTQSPTHLIKTRGQQVTLRCSPKSGHDTVSWYQQALGQGPQFIFQYYEEEERQRGNFPDRFSGHQFPNYSSELNVNALLLGDSALYLCASSVRVYEQYFGPGTRLTVT.

This chain joins TRBV2 and TRBJ2-7, with D maybe TRBD1 (5 bases). CDR1 is SNHLY, CDR2 FYNNEI, per germline. The CDR3 is made up of 14 amino acids. V lost 6 bases and J lost 4, with 16 bases in between. In DNA form, the CDR3 reads TGTGCCAGCAGCCTACAGACAGCTTATTACGAGCAGTACTTC. It yields the protein CASSLQTAYYEQYF.

This chain uses TRBV4-3 with TRBJ2-5; 8 nucleotides match TRBD2. Germline V gene lookup returns CDR1 LGHNA and CDR2 YSLEER. Unmatched junction bases numbered 5, after V lost 0 bases and J lost 5 bases. The CDR3 loop spans 15 amino acids. CDR3 DNA sequence: TGCGCCAGCAGCCAAGAAGCGGGAGATGGGGAGACCCAGTACTTC. This sequence encodes CASSQEAGDGETQYF.

J is TRBJ2-2 and V is TRBV19; unclear D gene. Germline loops: CDR1 LNHDA, CDR2 SQIVND (reference sequence). V dropped 5 bases and J dropped 3 bases, with 10 bases sitting between them. This CDR3 region has 14 residues. The CDR3 DNA reads TGTGCCAGTAGTCCTCACCAGTACACCGGGGAGCTGTTTTTT. The encoded protein is CASSPHQYTGELFF.